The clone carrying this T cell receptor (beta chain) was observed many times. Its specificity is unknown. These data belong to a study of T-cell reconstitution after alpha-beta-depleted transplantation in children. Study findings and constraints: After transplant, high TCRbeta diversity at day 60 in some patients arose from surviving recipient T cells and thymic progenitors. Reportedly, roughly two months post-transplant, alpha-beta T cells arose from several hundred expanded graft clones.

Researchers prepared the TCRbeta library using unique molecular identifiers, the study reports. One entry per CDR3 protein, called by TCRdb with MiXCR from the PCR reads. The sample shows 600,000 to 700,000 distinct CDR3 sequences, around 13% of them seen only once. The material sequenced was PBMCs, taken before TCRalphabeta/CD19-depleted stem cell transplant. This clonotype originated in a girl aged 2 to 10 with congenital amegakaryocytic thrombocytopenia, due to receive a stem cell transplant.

CDR3 residues: CSALTGEGYTF. The CDR3 DNA reads as TGCAGTGCTCTCACAGGGGAGGGCTACACCTTC. The rearrangement joins TRBV20-1 to TRBJ1-2; the match to TRBD1 covers 7 bases. The germline CDR1 and CDR2 sequences are DFQATT and SNEGSKA (reference sequence). Germline trimming cut 5 bases from V and 8 bases from J; bases unmatched to any gene: 5. The CDR3 is 11 residues long.